One and the same sample provided the 21 T cell receptor beta chains below, sequenced in a study of cytomegalovirus exposure and HLA in healthy donors. The PCR contained 60 Vbeta and 13 Jbeta primers. Using immunoSEQ multiplex PCR, the repertoire was profiled, and TCRdb retains in-frame clones only, with some absent. The sample carries around 170,000 clones, around 86% recorded once. Sequenced input: PBMCs. The source is a young woman in good health and CMV-seronegative.

The chain combines TRBV4-2 with TRBJ2-7; 8 nucleotides match TRBD2. The CDR3 extends over 15 amino acids. Trimming at V came to 0 bases and at J to 3 bases, leaving 4 bases not matched to a gene. The germline V gene has CDR1 LGHNA and CDR2 YNFKEQ. CDR3 sequence (DNA): TGTGCCAGCAGCCAAGATGACGGGGGGGGCTACGAGCAGTACTTC. It encodes CASSQDDGGGYEQYF.

This clone was seen just once. V and J are TRBV7-2 and TRBJ2-2, with D perhaps matching TRBD2 (5 bases). Germline V gene data show CDR1 as SGHTA and CDR2 as FQGNSA. The V end lost 5 bases, the J end lost 4 bases, and 14 bases lay between the germline ends. This CDR3 is built from 15 residues. The CDR3 region has the DNA TGTGCCAGCAGCCCCACTAGGGTAGGCACCGGGGAGCTGTTTTTT. It specifies CASSPTRVGTGELFF.

V gene TRBV29-1 combines with J gene TRBJ1-1; 9 nucleotides align to TRBD1. The CDR3 length is 14 residues. Germline CDR1 SQVTM, CDR2 ANQGSEA. Trimming removed 7 bases from V and 0 bases from J; junction bases left unmatched: 6. CDR3 protein: CSAYRGRMNTEAFF. CDR3 coding DNA: TGCAGCGCCTACAGGGGGCGGATGAACACTGAAGCTTTCTTT. Full variable domain (outside the CDR3, taken from reference TRBV29-1 and TRBJ1-1): SAVISQKPSRDICQRGTSLTIQCQVDSQVTMMFWYRQQPGQSLTLIATANQGSEATYESGFVIDKFPISRPNLTFSTLTVSNMSPEDSSIYLCSAYRGRMNTEAFFGQGTRLTVV.

Notes on this clone: The sample carries other DNA sequences with the same CDR3. The genes are TRBV6-5 and TRBJ2-1; D unclear. This CDR3 comprises 14 residues. Trimming left V 3 bases short and J 0 bases short, with 6 bases between. Germline lookup yields CDR1 MNHEY and CDR2 SVGAGI. In DNA, the CDR3 is TGTGCCAGCAGTTATTCAAACTCCTACAATGAGCAGTTCTTC. Its protein is CASSYSNSYNEQFF.

This clone was counted once. The rearrangement links TRBV11-2 to TRBJ2-1; 10 nucleotides match TRBD2. Germline V lookup: CDR1 SGHAT, CDR2 FQNNGV. This CDR3 is 15 amino acids long. Trimming at V came to 0 bases and at J to 6 bases, leaving 2 bases not matched to a gene. The CDR3 nucleotides are TGTGCCAGCAGCTTAGAAAGCGGGGGGGCCAATGAGCAGTTCTTC. Translated, it gives CASSLESGGANEQFF.

V gene TRBV5-1 combines with J gene TRBJ1-1, with 9 bases that match TRBD1. This CDR3 comprises 15 residues. The trim removed 4 bases at V and 6 bases at J, leaving 10 bases unmatched. Looked up from germline, CDR1 is SGHRS and CDR2 is YFSETQ. CDR3 protein: CASSKWTGETAEAFF. Written as DNA, the CDR3 is TGCGCCAGCAGCAAATGGACAGGGGAAACCGCTGAAGCTTTCTTT.

The J gene is TRBJ1-1, the V gene TRBV19; 10 bases match TRBD1. The germline gives CDR1 LNHDA, CDR2 SQIVND (reference sequence). V trimming: 7 bases; J trimming: 6 bases; junction bases outside the gene matches: 5. This CDR3 spans 13 amino acids. In DNA, the CDR3 is TGTGCCAGTACGGGACAGGGGTGGCCTGAAGCTTTCTTT. Protein: CASTGQGWPEAFF.

This rearrangement joins TRBV2 to TRBJ2-7, with D tentatively TRBD2 (5 bases). The CDR3 extends over 13 amino acids. Trimming pared 6 bases from V and 5 bases from J, leaving 14 bases between. Germline-derived CDR1 and CDR2 are SNHLY and FYNNEI. CDR3 amino acids: CASSVTTTHEQYF. Written as DNA, the CDR3 is TGTGCCAGCAGCGTGACGACTACGCACGAGCAGTACTTC.

V and J are TRBV19 and TRBJ1-4; weak D call: TRBD1 (6 bases). V shed 6 bases and J shed 8 bases, with 16 bases lying between them. The V gene's germline CDR1 is LNHDA and CDR2 SQIVND (reference sequence). The length of the CDR3 is 14 residues. The CDR3 protein is CASRPSRGLEKLFF. The CDR3, as DNA: TGTGCCAGTAGACCCTCCAGGGGTCTAGAAAAACTGTTTTTT. The whole variable domain, remainder taken from reference TRBV19 and TRBJ1-4, is DGGITQSPKYLFRKEGQNVTLSCEQNLNHDAMYWYRQDPGQGLRLIYYSQIVNDFQKGDIAEGYSVSREKKESFPLTVTSAQKNPTAFYLCASRPSRGLEKLFFGSGTQLSVL.

This clone was observed a handful of times. The V call is TRBV6-8, the J call TRBJ1-1, with TRBD1 matching 7 bases. Germline trimming cut 0 bases from V and 3 bases from J; bases unmatched to any gene: 10. Germline V gene lookup returns CDR1 MNHGY and CDR2 SAAAGT. The CDR3 runs to 17 residues. Written as DNA, the CDR3 is TGTGCCAGCAGTTACTCGAGAGGCCGGCAGGGGGACACTGAAGCTTTCTTT. This encodes CASSYSRGRQGDTEAFF.

The chain employs TRBV30 and TRBJ1-5, with TRBD1 matching over 7 bases. The CDR3 runs to 17 residues. Germline-derived CDR1 and CDR2 are GTSNPN and SVGIG (reference sequence). V lost 0 bases, J lost 2 bases, and 10 bases stayed unmatched. The CDR3 nucleotides read TGTGCCTGGAGTGTAAAGGGGACAGTTTGGGGCAATCAGCCCCAGCATTTT. Amino acids: CAWSVKGTVWGNQPQHF.

The chain has TRBV5-1 and TRBJ2-3, with D uncertain. The germline CDR1 and CDR2 sequences are SGHRS and YFSETQ. Trimming left V 3 bases short and J 0 bases short, with 11 bases between. The CDR3 has 15 residues. CDR3 loop: CASSSTPPSTDTQYF. CDR3 sequence (DNA): TGCGCCAGCAGCTCGACTCCCCCTAGCACAGATACGCAGTATTTT.

The V gene is TRBV4-2, the J gene TRBJ1-2; weak D call: TRBD1 (6 bases). Germline V gene lookup returns CDR1 LGHNA and CDR2 YNFKEQ. V was trimmed by 0 bases and J by 0 bases, leaving 11 bases between them. The CDR3 is 16 amino acids. In DNA form, the CDR3 reads TGTGCCAGCAGCCAAGATTCCCAGGGGCCTAACTATGGCTACACCTTC. Its translation: CASSQDSQGPNYGYTF.

The chain has TRBV28 and TRBJ1-2, with 7 bases lining up with TRBD1. The CDR3 totals 14 residues. V dropped 6 bases and J dropped 7; count of bases not matched to a gene: 11. Germline CDR1 MDHEN, CDR2 SYDVKM. CDR3 sequence reads: CASSLINQGGGYTF. The CDR3 DNA is TGTGCCAGCAGCCTAATAAACCAGGGGGGTGGCTACACCTTC.

The chain combines TRBV2 with TRBJ1-1, with 9 bases aligning to TRBD1. The V gene's germline CDR1 is SNHLY and CDR2 FYNNEI. J was trimmed by 8 bases and V by 7 bases; bases with no gene match: 5. This CDR3 has 12 amino acids. The CDR3, as DNA: TGTGCCAGCACCCCGGACAGGGGAGAAGCTTTCTTT. Its translation: CASTPDRGEAFF.

The V call is TRBV19, the J call TRBJ2-5, with a weak D call TRBD1 (5 bases). Germline CDR1 and CDR2: LNHDA and SQIVND (reference sequence). V was cut by 5 bases and J by 0 bases, with 13 bases left in between. The CDR3 contains 15 residues. This chain's CDR3 is CASSEQGAYQETQYF. The CDR3 coding sequence is TGTGCCAGTAGTGAACAAGGGGCTTACCAAGAGACCCAGTACTTC.

The chain carries TRBV28 and TRBJ2-3; possibly TRBD1 for D (5 bases). V was trimmed by 5 bases and J by 4 bases, leaving 13 bases between them. Germline lookup yields CDR1 MDHEN and CDR2 SYDVKM. The CDR3 has 14 amino acids. This CDR3 is CASSGANVPDTQYF. The CDR3 DNA is TGTGCCAGCAGTGGGGCCAACGTCCCAGATACGCAGTATTTT.

This rearrangement joins TRBV18 to TRBJ2-7; 10 bases map to TRBD2. V lost 3 bases and J lost 6; bases outside the gene matches: 8. The CDR3 has 15 residues. Germline assignment: CDR1 KGHSH and CDR2 LQKENI. The CDR3 reads CASSPGLAGVSEQYF. DNA for the CDR3: TGTGCCAGCTCACCGGGCCTAGCGGGAGTATCCGAGCAGTACTTC.

The chain has TRBV13 and TRBJ1-2; possibly TRBD1 for D (6 bases). Trimming pared 3 bases from V and 5 bases from J, leaving 19 bases between. Germline V CDR1 and CDR2: PRHDT, FYEKMQ (reference sequence). This CDR3 spans 16 amino acids. In DNA, the CDR3 is TGTGCCAGCAGCTTGGGGGCTCTTCAGGGTTCTTATGGCTACACCTTC. This sequence encodes CASSLGALQGSYGYTF.

The chain employs TRBV27 and TRBJ1-4, with a possible D match to TRBD1 (5 bases). The germline V gene has CDR1 MNHEY and CDR2 SMNVEV (reference sequence). The CDR3 totals 14 residues. Deletions cut 8 bases from V and 8 bases from J, with 18 bases between. CDR3 region: CASSSQGVREKLFF. The CDR3 DNA follows: TGTGCCAGCTCGTCTCAGGGTGTCCGGGAAAAACTGTTTTTT.

This chain's CDR3 is CSVLLDRVSGEQFF. The CDR3 nucleotides read TGCAGCGTGCTCTTGGACAGGGTATCTGGTGAGCAGTTCTTC. J is TRBJ2-1 and V is TRBV29-1; TRBD1 matches at 8 bases. V lost 6 bases and J lost 9; bases outside the gene matches: 13. The CDR3 consists of 14 residues. The germline V gene has CDR1 SQVTM and CDR2 ANQGSEA.